Given below is one T cell receptor (beta chain) in context. The table lists this clonotype with a few counts. What antigen it recognizes has not been identified. Base qualities are not provided; no much larger clone lies one nucleotide away. From cysteine to phenylalanine, the CDR3 is 16 amino acids long. Just the 48-base CDR3 DNA is kept, in frame starting at base 1. From a lookup of the germline V gene, CDR1 and CDR2 are MDHEN and SYDVKM. The V end gives up 5 bases and the J end 8 bases, leaving 8 bases in the junction not matched to a gene. Libraries were made using 5' RACE. Sequenced using an Illumina HiSeq 2500. A second PCR of about 6 to 12 cycles was run with a J-beta primer mix and a sample-barcoded 5' primer. A template-switch 5' adaptor carrying 12 random nucleotides introduced a unique molecular identifier onto each TCR beta cDNA molecule. At least 2.5 million CDR3-containing paired-end reads were obtained from each sample. First-strand cDNA was synthesized from all RNA with the Mint cDNA synthesis kit, primed by a TRBC-specific oligonucleotide. After uracil-DNA glycosylase treatment, a first 18-cycle PCR used universal primers M1SS and BC2_uni_R on all cDNA. In the source study's methods: For normalization, 1 million high-quality reads were randomly selected from each sample, with every read carrying a distinct molecular identifier. Reads sharing molecular identifiers were discarded rather than binned into consensus sequences. MiTCR, run with a Q25 quality threshold and the strictest error-elimination algorithm, handled CDR3 identification, clonotype clustering and error correction. A nonparametric unseen species model using Euler transformation provided a lower-bound estimate of total TCR beta diversity. Clones were called with MiXCR by TCRdb after fastp trimmed the public reads at Q25, and only in-frame beta chains were retained. Each CDR3 protein gets just one entry, which takes the most common genes and DNA from the rows behind it. TCRdb's processing, not the authors' own work, is the source of the V and J calls. The sample table lists about 1,500,000 distinct CDR3 sequences, 28% of them with a count of one. Roughly 8.2% of the sample is held by the ten biggest clonotypes.

The donors were some 36 Caucasian individuals from Russia, aged roughly 6 to 100 years, who were systemically healthy. Around 9.9 milliliters of peripheral blood were collected from each donor into EDTA-treated Vacutainer tubes. Ficoll-Paque density-gradient centrifugation was used to isolate PBMCs, with at least 7 million obtained per sample. Total RNA was extracted from PBMCs with Trizol reagent, with at least 6 micrograms obtained per sample. Naive CD45RAhigh/CD27high T cell percentages were measured by flow cytometry on a PBMC aliquot from every donor. This sample stems from a study of blood T cells in healthy people across ages (dated by TCRdb to between 2015 and 2017). For context, the study as a whole: In model experiments, template switching captured about one uniquely barcoded TCR beta cDNA molecule for every two T cells. Donors were grouped into four age groups: young (average about 15 years), middle-aged (roughly 40), aged (about 59) and long-lived (about 89). To avoid experimental bias, donors of different ages were spread randomly across the sequencing lanes. To track age-related changes in TCR beta repertoire diversity, the study relied on deep sequencing normalized with unique cDNA molecular identifiers. Using the same blood draw, the study looked at two additional independent replicas of 1 million unique cDNA reads for two donors, one aged 18 to 30 and the other aged 80 or older.

Study-wide conclusions, independent of this receptor: As age increased, observed TCR beta diversity per million T cells dropped in a roughly linear way, and a significant reduction was already evident by age about 40. Conclusive comparison of naive and antigen-experienced compartments was prevented by the profiling of bulk unsorted PBMCs. Observed TCR beta diversity correlated strongly with the percentage of naive T cells measured by flow cytometry. Because donor CMV infection status was unknown, age-related changes in expanded clonotypes were potentially confounded. Estimates of total diversity based on one million sequenced T cells were regarded as lower bounds and as underestimates. Compared with the aged group, the long-lived group had more naive CD4+ T cells, fewer expanded clones and increased TCR diversity, a pattern suggesting age selection.

The source of this sequence is a woman aged 30 to 39 in good health. Specimen: blood. The chain is encoded by TRBV28 joined to TRBJ2-1; the junction holds 14 bases that match TRBD2. For the CDR3, the sequence is CASSPAGTSGSDEQFF. The DNA sequence is as follows: TGTGCCAGCAGTCCGGCAGGGACTAGCGGGAGCGATGAGCAGTTCTTC.